This T cell receptor beta chain comes out of a study of blood T cell repertoires in COVID-19. Study context: Material from acute and convalescent COVID-19 was sourced from the United States, Italy and Spain. T cells, B-cell-depleted T cells, or PBMCs supplied cDNA or gDNA.

CDR1 is MNHEY, CDR2 SMNVEV, per germline (reference sequence). There are 12 residues in the CDR3. Trimming shortened V by 4 bases and J by 6 bases, and 10 bases separated the two germline ends. The method was immunoSEQ multiplex PCR; TCRdb's version includes in-frame clones alone and lacks a portion of them. The sample holds some 50,000 clones, around 83% seen once. The sequence was collected from a human donor in a cohort sampled during active COVID-19. Sequencing was carried out using peripheral blood. This chain links TRBV27 with TRBJ2-7, with D possibly matching TRBD2 (5 bases). Here the CDR3 reads CASSYRRGEQYF. The CDR3 DNA sequence: TGTGCCAGCAGTTACCGTCGGGGCGAGCAGTACTTC.